The text below deals with one T cell receptor (beta chain). Its antigen is as yet unknown. The unsorted samples had roughly 86 million PBMCs used for genomic DNA. This entry is derived from a study of shared clonotypes between healthy human individuals. Overall study: Researchers drew samples from a couple of women and a few men aged 18 to 49. Study-level findings and limits: Represented genetic and exposure-history diversity was restricted by having few donors.

Unsorted PBMCs provided DNA that was sequenced on ten immunoSEQ deep assay plates. Sequenced by immunoSEQ multiplex PCR; TCRdb stores in-frame clones only, minus some. The sample records over 400,000 clones, roughly 80% being singletons. Germline V gene sequence: CDR1 SGHRS, CDR2 YFSETQ. The CDR3 consists of 15 residues. V shed 0 bases, J shed 2 bases, and the junction held 4 bases outside the gene matches. Sequencing input: PBMCs. This receptor was identified in a woman in her thirties or forties in good health. Some clones in this sample may be carry-over from other donors' samples. This rearrangement joins TRBV5-1 to TRBJ2-5; 7 nucleotides agree with TRBD2. The DNA of the CDR3 is TGCGCCAGCAGCTTGGTAGCGGGCGTACAAGAGACCCAGTACTTC. This gives the protein CASSLVAGVQETQYF.